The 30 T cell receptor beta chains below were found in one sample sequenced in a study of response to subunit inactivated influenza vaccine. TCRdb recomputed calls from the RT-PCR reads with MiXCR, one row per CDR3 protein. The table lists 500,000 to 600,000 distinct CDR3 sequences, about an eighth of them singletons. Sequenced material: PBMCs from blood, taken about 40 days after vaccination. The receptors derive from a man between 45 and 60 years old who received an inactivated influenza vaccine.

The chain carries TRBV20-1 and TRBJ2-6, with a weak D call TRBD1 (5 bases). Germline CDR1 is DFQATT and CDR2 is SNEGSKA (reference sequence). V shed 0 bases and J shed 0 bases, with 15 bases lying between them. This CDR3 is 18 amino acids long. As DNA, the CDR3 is TGCAGTGCTAGAGATGGACACCACCCAAGCTCTGGGGCCAACGTCCTGACTTTC. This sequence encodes CSARDGHHPSSGANVLTF.

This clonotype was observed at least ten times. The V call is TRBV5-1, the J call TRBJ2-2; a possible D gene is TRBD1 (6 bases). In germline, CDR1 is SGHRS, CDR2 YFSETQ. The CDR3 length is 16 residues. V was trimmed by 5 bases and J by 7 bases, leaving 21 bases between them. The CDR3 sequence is CASRRRQASVDGELFF. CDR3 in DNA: TGCGCCAGCAGACGTCGACAGGCCTCGGTAGACGGGGAGCTGTTTTTT.

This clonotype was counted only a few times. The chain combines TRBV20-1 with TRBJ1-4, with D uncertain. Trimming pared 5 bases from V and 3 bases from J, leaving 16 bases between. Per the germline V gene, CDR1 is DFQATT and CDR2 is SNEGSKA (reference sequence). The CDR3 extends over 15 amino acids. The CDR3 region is CSADHSRDPNEKLFF. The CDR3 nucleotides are TGCAGTGCTGATCACTCCAGAGATCCTAATGAAAAACTGTTTTTT.

The CDR3: CASSYRDMGYTQYF. CDR3 bases: TGTGCCAGCAGTTACCGGGACATGGGTTATACGCAGTATTTT. The chain is built from TRBV6-5 and TRBJ2-3, with D maybe TRBD1 (6 bases). Germline lookup yields CDR1 MNHEY and CDR2 SVGAGI. The V gene lost 2 bases and the J gene lost 7 bases, with 13 bases spanning the gap. This CDR3 has 14 residues.

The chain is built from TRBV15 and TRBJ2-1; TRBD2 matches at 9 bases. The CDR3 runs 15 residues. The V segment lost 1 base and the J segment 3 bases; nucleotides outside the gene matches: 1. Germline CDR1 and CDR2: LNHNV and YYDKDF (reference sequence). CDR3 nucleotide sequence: TGTGCCACCAGCAGAGTGACTAGCGGCTACAATGAGCAGTTCTTC. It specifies CATSRVTSGYNEQFF.

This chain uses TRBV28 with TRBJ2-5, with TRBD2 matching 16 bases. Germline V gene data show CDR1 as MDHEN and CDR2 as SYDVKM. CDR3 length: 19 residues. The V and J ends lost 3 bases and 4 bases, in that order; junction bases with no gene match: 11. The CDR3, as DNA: TGTGCCAGCAGTTTCACCCTGGGACTAGCGGGGGGGCAGGGAGAGACCCAGTACTTC. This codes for CASSFTLGLAGGQGETQYF.

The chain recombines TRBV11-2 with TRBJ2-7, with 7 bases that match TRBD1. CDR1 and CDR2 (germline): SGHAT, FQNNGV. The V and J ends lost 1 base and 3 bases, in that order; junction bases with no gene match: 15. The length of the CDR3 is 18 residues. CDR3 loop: CASSLVSHTGESSYEQYF. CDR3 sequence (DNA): TGTGCCAGCAGCTTAGTCTCTCATACAGGGGAGAGTAGCTACGAGCAGTACTTC.

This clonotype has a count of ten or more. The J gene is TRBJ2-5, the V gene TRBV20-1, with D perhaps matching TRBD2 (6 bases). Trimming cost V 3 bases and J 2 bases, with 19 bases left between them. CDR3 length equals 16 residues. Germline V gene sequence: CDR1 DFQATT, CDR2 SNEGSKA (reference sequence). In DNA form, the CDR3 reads TGCAGTGCTAGTTTACTGGCGGGGAAACCTCAAGAGACCCAGTACTTC. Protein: CSASLLAGKPQETQYF.

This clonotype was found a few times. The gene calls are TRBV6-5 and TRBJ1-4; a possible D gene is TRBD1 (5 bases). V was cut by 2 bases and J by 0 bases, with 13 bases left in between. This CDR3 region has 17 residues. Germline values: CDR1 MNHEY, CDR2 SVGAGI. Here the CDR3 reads CASSYTTAPATNEKLFF. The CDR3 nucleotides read TGTGCCAGCAGTTACACGACAGCGCCTGCAACTAATGAAAAACTGTTTTTT.

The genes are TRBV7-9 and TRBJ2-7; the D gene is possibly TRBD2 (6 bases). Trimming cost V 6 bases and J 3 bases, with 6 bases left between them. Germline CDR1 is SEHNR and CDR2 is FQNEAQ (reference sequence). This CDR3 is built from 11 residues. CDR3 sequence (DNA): TGTGCCAGCAGGGAGGGCTACGAGCAGTACTTC. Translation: CASREGYEQYF.

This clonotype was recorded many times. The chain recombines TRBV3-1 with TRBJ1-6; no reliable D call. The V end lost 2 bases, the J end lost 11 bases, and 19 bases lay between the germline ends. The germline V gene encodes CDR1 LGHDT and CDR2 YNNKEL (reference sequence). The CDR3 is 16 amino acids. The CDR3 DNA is TGTGCCAGCAGCCAAACCGCGGCCGTCATGAGGGCACCCCTCCACTTT. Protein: CASSQTAAVMRAPLHF.

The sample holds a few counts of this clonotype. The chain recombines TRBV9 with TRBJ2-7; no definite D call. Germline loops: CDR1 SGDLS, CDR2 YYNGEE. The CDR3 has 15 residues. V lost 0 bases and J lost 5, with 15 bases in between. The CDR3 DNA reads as TGTGCCAGCAGCGTAGGAGTACTGCCCGTCGACGAGCAGTACTTC. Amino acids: CASSVGVLPVDEQYF. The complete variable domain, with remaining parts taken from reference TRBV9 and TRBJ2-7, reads DSGVTQTPKHLITATGQRVTLRCSPRSGDLSVYWYQQSLDQGLQFLIQYYNGEERAKGNILERFSAQQFPDLHSELNLSSLELGDSALYFCASSVGVLPVDEQYFGPGTRLTVT.

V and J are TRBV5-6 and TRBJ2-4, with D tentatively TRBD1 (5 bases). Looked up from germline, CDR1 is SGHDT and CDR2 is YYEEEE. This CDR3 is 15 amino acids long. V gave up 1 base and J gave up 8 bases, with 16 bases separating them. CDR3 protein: CASSLIVSGLDIQYF. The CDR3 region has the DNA TGTGCCAGCAGCTTGATCGTCTCAGGGTTGGACATTCAGTACTTC.

The CDR3 loop is CSARDEMNTEAFF. CDR3 sequence (DNA): TGCAGTGCTAGAGATGAGATGAACACTGAAGCTTTCTTT. The chain recombines TRBV20-1 with TRBJ1-1, with D uncertain. The CDR3 spans 13 residues. Germline V CDR1 and CDR2: DFQATT, SNEGSKA (reference sequence). V shed 0 bases and J shed 0 bases, with 5 bases lying between them.

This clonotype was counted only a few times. This CDR3 reads CASSVRVVDSPLHF. The CDR3 DNA is TGTGCCAGCAGCGTAAGGGTTGTGGATTCACCCCTCCACTTT. V is TRBV9 and J is TRBJ1-6; D not resolved. V was trimmed by 1 base and J by 8 bases, leaving 10 bases between them. This CDR3 has 14 amino acids. Per the germline V gene, CDR1 is SGDLS and CDR2 is YYNGEE.

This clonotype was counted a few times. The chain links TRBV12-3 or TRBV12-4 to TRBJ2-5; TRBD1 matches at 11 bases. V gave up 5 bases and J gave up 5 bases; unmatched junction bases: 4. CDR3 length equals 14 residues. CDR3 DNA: TGTGCCAGCAGTGGACAGGGGGCAAGGGAGACCCAGTACTTC. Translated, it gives CASSGQGARETQYF.

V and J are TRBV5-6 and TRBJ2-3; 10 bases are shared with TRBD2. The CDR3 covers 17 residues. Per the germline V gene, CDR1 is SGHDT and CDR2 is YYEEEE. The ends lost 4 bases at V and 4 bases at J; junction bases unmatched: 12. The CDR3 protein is CASSPGLAGVFPDTQYF. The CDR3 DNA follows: TGTGCCAGCAGCCCCGGGCTAGCGGGAGTGTTCCCAGATACGCAGTATTTT.

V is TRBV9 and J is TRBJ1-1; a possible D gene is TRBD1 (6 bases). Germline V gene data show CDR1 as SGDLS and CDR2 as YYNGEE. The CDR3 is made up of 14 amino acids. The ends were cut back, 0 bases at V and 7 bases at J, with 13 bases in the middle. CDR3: CASSVVGGRVEAFF. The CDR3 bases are TGTGCCAGCAGCGTAGTAGGGGGGCGCGTTGAAGCTTTCTTT.

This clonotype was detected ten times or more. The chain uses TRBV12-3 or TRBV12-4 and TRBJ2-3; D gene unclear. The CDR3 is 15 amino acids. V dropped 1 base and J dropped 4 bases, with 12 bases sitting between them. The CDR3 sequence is CASSLGGPKADTQYF. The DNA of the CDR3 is TGTGCCAGCAGTTTAGGTGGGCCAAAGGCAGATACGCAGTATTTT.

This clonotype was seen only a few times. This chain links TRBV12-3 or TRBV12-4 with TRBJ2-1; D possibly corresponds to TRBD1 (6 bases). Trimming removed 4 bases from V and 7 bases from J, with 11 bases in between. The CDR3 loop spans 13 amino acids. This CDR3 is CASSYTGQNEQFF. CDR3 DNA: TGTGCCAGCAGTTACACGGGACAAAATGAGCAGTTCTTC.

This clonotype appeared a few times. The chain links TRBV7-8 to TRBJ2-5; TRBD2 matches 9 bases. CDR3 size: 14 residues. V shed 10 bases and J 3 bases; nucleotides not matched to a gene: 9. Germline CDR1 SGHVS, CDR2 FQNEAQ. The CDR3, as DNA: TGTGCCACGGGCGGAGCGGGAGGCAAAGAGACCCAGTACTTC. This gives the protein CATGGAGGKETQYF.

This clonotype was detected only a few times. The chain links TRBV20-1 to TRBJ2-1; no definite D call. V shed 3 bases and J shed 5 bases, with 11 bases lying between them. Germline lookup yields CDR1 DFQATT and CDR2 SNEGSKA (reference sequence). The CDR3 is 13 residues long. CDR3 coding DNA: TGCAGTGCTAGCGGGTACTCTAACAATGAGCAGTTCTTC. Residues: CSASGYSNNEQFF.

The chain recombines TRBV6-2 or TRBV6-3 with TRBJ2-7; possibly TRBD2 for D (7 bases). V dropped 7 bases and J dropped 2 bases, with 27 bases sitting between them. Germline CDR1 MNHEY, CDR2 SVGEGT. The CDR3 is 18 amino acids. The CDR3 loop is CASIGVGGALVQPYEQYF. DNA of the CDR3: TGTGCCAGCATCGGGGTAGGGGGGGCTCTTGTCCAGCCCTACGAGCAGTACTTC.

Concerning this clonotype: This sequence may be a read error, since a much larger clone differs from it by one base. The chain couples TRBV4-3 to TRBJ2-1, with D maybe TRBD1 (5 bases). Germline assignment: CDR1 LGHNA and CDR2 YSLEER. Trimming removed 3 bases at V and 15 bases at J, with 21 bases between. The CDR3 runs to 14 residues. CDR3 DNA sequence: TGCGCCAGCAGCCAGGACACGGCCGGGCCCGTACGGTTCTTC. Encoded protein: CASSQDTAGPVRFF.

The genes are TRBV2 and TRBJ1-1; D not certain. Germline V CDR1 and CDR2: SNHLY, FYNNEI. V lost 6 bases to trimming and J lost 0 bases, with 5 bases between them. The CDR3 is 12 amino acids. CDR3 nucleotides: TGTGCCAGCAGCTGGGTGAACACTGAAGCTTTCTTT. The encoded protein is CASSWVNTEAFF.

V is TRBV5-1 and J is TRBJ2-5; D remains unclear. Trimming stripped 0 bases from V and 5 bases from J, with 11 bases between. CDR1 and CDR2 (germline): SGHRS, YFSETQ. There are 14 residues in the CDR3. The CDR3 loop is CASSLVSVWETQYF. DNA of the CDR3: TGCGCCAGCAGCTTGGTCAGCGTATGGGAGACCCAGTACTTC.

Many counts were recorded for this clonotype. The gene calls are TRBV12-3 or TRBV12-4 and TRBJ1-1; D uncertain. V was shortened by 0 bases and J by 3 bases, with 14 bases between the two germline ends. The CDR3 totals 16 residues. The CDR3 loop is CASSLALFTRDTEAFF. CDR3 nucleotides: TGTGCCAGCAGTTTAGCCCTATTCACGCGGGACACTGAAGCTTTCTTT.

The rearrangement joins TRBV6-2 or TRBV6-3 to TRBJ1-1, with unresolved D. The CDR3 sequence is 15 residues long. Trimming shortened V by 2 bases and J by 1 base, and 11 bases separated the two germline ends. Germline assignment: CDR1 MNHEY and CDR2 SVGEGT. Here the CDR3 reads CASSYDLGGNTEAFF. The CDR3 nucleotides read TGTGCCAGCAGTTACGATCTGGGAGGGAACACTGAAGCTTTCTTT.

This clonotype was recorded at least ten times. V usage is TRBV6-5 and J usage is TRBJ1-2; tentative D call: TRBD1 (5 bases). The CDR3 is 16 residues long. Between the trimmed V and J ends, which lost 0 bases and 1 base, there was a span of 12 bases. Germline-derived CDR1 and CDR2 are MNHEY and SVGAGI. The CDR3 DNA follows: TGTGCCAGCAGTTACTCTCGCCAGGGCCATAACTATGGCTACACCTTC. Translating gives CASSYSRQGHNYGYTF.

The CDR3 region is CASSKVGTSGANVLTF. CDR3 nucleotides: TGTGCCAGCAGCAAAGTGGGCACCTCTGGGGCCAACGTCCTGACTTTC. The V call is TRBV21-1, the J call TRBJ2-6. TRBV21-1 is a pseudogene locus. There are 16 residues in the CDR3.